Below are 22 T cell receptor beta chains sequenced from a single sample in a study of cytomegalovirus exposure and HLA in healthy donors. PCR primers comprised 60 Vbeta and 13 Jbeta primers. The protocol was immunoSEQ multiplex PCR, while the TCRdb copy is restricted to in-frame clones and leaves out a portion. This table has roughly 110,000 clones, approximately 67% appearing once. Sequencing used PBMCs. The source of these receptors is a man younger than 35 in good health and CMV-seropositive.

A few counts support this clone. This chain joins TRBV20-1 and TRBJ1-5; TRBD1 matches at 7 bases. After removal of 8 bases from V and 10 bases from J, the junction contained 8 bases not matched to a gene. CDR1 is DFQATT, CDR2 SNEGSKA, per germline (reference sequence). This CDR3 contains 11 residues. Written as DNA, the CDR3 is TGCAGTACAGGGGACTCTGGACCCCAGCATTTT. Its translation: CSTGDSGPQHF.

V is TRBV15 and J is TRBJ1-3, with D possibly matching TRBD1 (5 bases). The V and J ends lost 0 bases and 4 bases respectively, with 19 bases between them. In germline, CDR1 is LNHNV, CDR2 YYDKDF (reference sequence). CDR3 size: 18 residues. The CDR3 spells CATSRDTGRGESGNTIYF. In nucleotides, the CDR3 is TGTGCCACCAGCAGAGATACCGGGAGAGGGGAATCCGGAAACACCATATATTTT.

The J gene is TRBJ1-5, the V gene TRBV7-9, with 9 bases lining up with TRBD1. Germline CDR1 SEHNR, CDR2 FQNEAQ (reference sequence). The CDR3 loop spans 15 amino acids. V gave up 4 bases and J gave up 1 base; unmatched junction bases: 2. CDR3 bases: TGTGCCAGCAGCTCGGACAGGGGCAGCAATCAGCCCCAGCATTTT. Protein sequence: CASSSDRGSNQPQHF.

This chain uses TRBV6-1 with TRBJ1-2; maybe TRBD1 (6 bases). The ends were cut back, 5 bases at V and 1 base at J, with 8 bases in the middle. CDR3 length: 13 amino acids. Germline assignment: CDR1 MNHNS and CDR2 SASEGT. CDR3 region: CASSNRVNYGYTF. For the CDR3, the DNA is TGTGCCAGCAGTAACAGGGTTAACTATGGCTACACCTTC.

This chain links TRBV27 with TRBJ2-5; 12 bases agree with TRBD1. Trimming cost V 5 bases and J 2 bases; bases outside gene matches: 15. The CDR3 sequence is 19 residues long. Looked up from germline, CDR1 is MNHEY and CDR2 is SMNVEV (reference sequence). The CDR3 loop reads CASSPFWGQGARGQETQYF. The CDR3 DNA reads as TGTGCCAGCAGTCCTTTCTGGGGACAGGGGGCGCGGGGTCAAGAGACCCAGTACTTC.

V is TRBV27 and J is TRBJ2-7, with 9 bases aligning to TRBD1. Looked up from germline, CDR1 is MNHEY and CDR2 is SMNVEV (reference sequence). The ends lost 5 bases at V and 3 bases at J; junction bases unmatched: 8. This CDR3 spans 15 amino acids. The CDR3 here is CASSKRQGVDYEQYF. For the CDR3, the DNA is TGTGCCAGCAGTAAACGACAGGGGGTTGACTACGAGCAGTACTTC.

The chain is built from TRBV5-1 and TRBJ2-7, with 7 bases aligning to TRBD1. V lost 0 bases and J lost 6; bases outside the gene matches: 6. The germline CDR1 and CDR2 sequences are SGHRS and YFSETQ. This CDR3 comprises 14 residues. CDR3 sequence: CASSLGQGRREQYF. The DNA for the CDR3 is TGCGCCAGCAGCTTGGGACAGGGACGGCGCGAGCAGTACTTC.

Only a few counts were recorded for this clone. The chain links TRBV6-4 to TRBJ1-2, with D possibly TRBD1 on 5 matching bases. CDR1 and CDR2 from the germline V gene are MRHNA and SNTAGT. Trimming shortened V by 9 bases and J by 0 bases, and 11 bases separated the two germline ends. CDR3 length: 13 residues. CDR3 amino acids: CARSDISNYGYTF. Here the CDR3 DNA reads TGTGCCAGATCGGACATCTCTAACTATGGCTACACCTTC.

There are a few counts of this clone. This sequence joins TRBV5-1 and TRBJ1-1; D perhaps matches TRBD1 (5 bases). V was cut by 7 bases and J by 1 base, with 17 bases left in between. Germline V CDR1 and CDR2: SGHRS, YFSETQ. CDR3 length equals 15 residues. The CDR3 is CASHSQVGANTEAFF. The CDR3 DNA reads TGCGCCAGCCACTCACAGGTTGGGGCGAACACTGAAGCTTTCTTT. Full variable domain (missing parts from reference TRBV5-1 and TRBJ1-1): KAGVTQTPRYLIKTRGQQVTLSCSPISGHRSVSWYQQTPGQGLQFLFEYFSETQRNKGNFPGRFSGRQFSNSRSEMNVSTLELGDSALYLCASHSQVGANTEAFFGQGTRLTVV.

In this sample, this clone turned up a few times. The CDR3 DNA reads TGTGCCACCAGAGGGGGGGTGCCTAATGAAAAACTGTTTTTT. As protein: CATRGGVPNEKLFF. The gene calls are TRBV2 and TRBJ1-4, with D perhaps matching TRBD1 (6 bases). This CDR3 has 14 residues. The germline gives CDR1 SNHLY, CDR2 FYNNEI. Trimming cost V 10 bases and J 3 bases, with 15 bases left between them.

The rearrangement uses TRBV12-2 and TRBJ2-7; no DNA check was done on the table's D call, TRBD1. TRBV12-2 is designated a pseudogene. CDR3 length: 17 amino acids. For the CDR3, the DNA is TGTGCAAGTCGCCCTGAGGGGGGTAGGGGGCCTGAGGACGAGCAGTACTTC. It encodes CASRPEGGRGPEDEQYF.

This clone is a singleton in its sample. The gene calls are TRBV9 and TRBJ2-3, with 10 bases identical to TRBD2. V gave up 0 bases and J gave up 4 bases; unmatched junction bases: 5. The CDR3 is 16 residues long. Germline V CDR1 and CDR2: SGDLS, YYNGEE. CDR3 protein: CASSVGLAGGPDTQYF. DNA of the CDR3: TGTGCCAGCAGCGTAGGTTTAGCGGGGGGCCCAGATACGCAGTATTTT.

The chain's CDR3 is CASSWTIHTDTQYF. For the CDR3, the DNA is TGTGCCAGCTCTTGGACTATCCACACAGATACGCAGTATTTT. The chain combines TRBV2 with TRBJ2-3, with D possibly matching TRBD2 (6 bases). This CDR3 contains 14 residues. Trimming took off 8 bases at V and 2 bases at J, with 14 bases between the two ends. Germline V gene lookup returns CDR1 SNHLY and CDR2 FYNNEI.

This clone occurred once. V and J are TRBV4-1 and TRBJ1-2, with TRBD1 matching 8 bases. The CDR3 totals 14 residues. The germline V gene encodes CDR1 MGHRA and CDR2 YSYEKL. J lost 4 bases, V lost 2 bases, and 3 bases had no gene match. The CDR3 protein is CASSQPGQGYGYTF. The CDR3 DNA sequence: TGCGCCAGCAGCCAACCAGGACAGGGCTATGGCTACACCTTC.

V and J are TRBV6-5 and TRBJ1-5, with 7 bases fitting TRBD1. The CDR3 length is 13 residues. Germline trimming cut 8 bases from V and 6 bases from J; bases unmatched to any gene: 7. The germline V gene has CDR1 MNHEY and CDR2 SVGAGI. The CDR3 sequence: CASRQGLSQPQHF. Here the CDR3 DNA reads TGTGCCAGCCGACAGGGTTTGAGTCAGCCCCAGCATTTT.

The table lists this clone with a few counts. This rearrangement joins TRBV10-2 to TRBJ2-7, with TRBD1 matching over 8 bases. V dropped 8 bases and J dropped 5; count of bases not matched to a gene: 8. Germline loops: CDR1 WSHSY, CDR2 SAAADI. This CDR3 is 13 amino acids long. CDR3 nucleotides: TGCGCCAGCGGCCGGACAGGGAACCACGAGCAGTACTTC. Translation: CASGRTGNHEQYF.

The DNA of the CDR3 is TGTGCCAGTGGCTCCCAGGGGCAGCCCCAGCATTTT. It is translated as CASGSQGQPQHF. The gene calls are TRBV19 and TRBJ1-5, with D maybe TRBD1 (6 bases). The V end was cut by 8 bases, the J end by 7 bases, with 12 bases between. This CDR3 has 12 residues. Germline CDR1 is LNHDA and CDR2 is SQIVND (reference sequence).

This clone has more than one count but fewer than ten. CDR3: CASSTRGGSTDTQYF. CDR3 DNA: TGTGCCAGCAGCACCCGGGGGGGGAGCACAGATACGCAGTATTTT. The chain links TRBV5-6 to TRBJ2-3; 8 positions match TRBD2. The germline gives CDR1 SGHDT, CDR2 YYEEEE. Trimming at V came to 4 bases and at J to 0 bases, leaving 4 bases not matched to a gene. The CDR3 totals 15 residues. Full variable domain (missing parts from reference TRBV5-6 and TRBJ2-3): DAGVTQSPTHLIKTRGQQVTLRCSPKSGHDTVSWYQQALGQGPQFIFQYYEEEERQRGNFPDRFSGHQFPNYSSELNVNALLLGDSALYLCASSTRGGSTDTQYFGPGTRLTVL.

The V call is TRBV6-6, the J call TRBJ1-1, with no clear D. This CDR3 contains 14 residues. The ends were cut back, 6 bases at V and 1 base at J, with 12 bases in the middle. CDR1 and CDR2 from the germline V gene are MNHNY and SVGAGI (reference sequence). CDR3 sequence: CASSHDGANTEAFF. The CDR3 coding sequence is TGTGCCAGCAGCCACGACGGAGCGAACACTGAAGCTTTCTTT.

This clone was picked up one time. The rearrangement joins TRBV7-9 to TRBJ1-2, with TRBD1 matching over 7 bases. The V and J ends lost 6 bases and 1 base, in that order; junction bases with no gene match: 2. CDR1 and CDR2 from the germline V gene are SEHNR and FQNEAQ (reference sequence). The CDR3 has 13 amino acids. The CDR3 protein is CASRAGGNYGYTF. The DNA of the CDR3 is TGTGCCAGCAGGGCAGGGGGTAACTATGGCTACACCTTC.

The rearrangement links TRBV11-2 to TRBJ1-1; D is unclear. CDR3 length equals 13 residues. The V gene lost 1 base and the J gene lost 7 bases, with 10 bases spanning the gap. Germline loops: CDR1 SGHAT, CDR2 FQNNGV. This CDR3 reads CASSLGSRLEAFF. DNA of the CDR3: TGTGCCAGCAGCTTAGGTTCTCGACTTGAAGCTTTCTTT.

The J gene is TRBJ2-5, the V gene TRBV9, with D perhaps matching TRBD1 (6 bases). Between the trimmed V and J ends, which lost 0 bases and 1 base, there was a span of 7 bases. The CDR3 totals 14 residues. Germline-derived CDR1 and CDR2 are SGDLS and YYNGEE. The CDR3 here is CASSVGGLQETQYF. The CDR3 coding sequence is TGTGCCAGCAGCGTAGGGGGGCTCCAAGAGACCCAGTACTTC.